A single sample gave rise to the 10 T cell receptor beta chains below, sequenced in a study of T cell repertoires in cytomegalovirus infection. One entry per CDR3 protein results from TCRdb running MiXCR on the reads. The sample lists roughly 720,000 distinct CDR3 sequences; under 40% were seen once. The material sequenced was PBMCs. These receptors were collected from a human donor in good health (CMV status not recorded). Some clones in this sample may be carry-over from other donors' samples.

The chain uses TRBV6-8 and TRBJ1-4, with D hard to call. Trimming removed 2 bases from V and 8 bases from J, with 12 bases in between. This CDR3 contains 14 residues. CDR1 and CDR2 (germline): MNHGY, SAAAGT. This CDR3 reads CASSYHPPSEKLFF. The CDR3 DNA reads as TGTGCCAGCAGTTACCACCCACCATCCGAAAAACTGTTTTTT.

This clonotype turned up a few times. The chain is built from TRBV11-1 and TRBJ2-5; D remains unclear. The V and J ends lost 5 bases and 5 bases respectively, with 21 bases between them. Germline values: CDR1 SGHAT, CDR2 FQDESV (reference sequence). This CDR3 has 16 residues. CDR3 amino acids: CASSASEVFHPETQYF. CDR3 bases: TGTGCCAGCAGCGCGAGTGAGGTTTTTCATCCGGAGACCCAGTACTTC.

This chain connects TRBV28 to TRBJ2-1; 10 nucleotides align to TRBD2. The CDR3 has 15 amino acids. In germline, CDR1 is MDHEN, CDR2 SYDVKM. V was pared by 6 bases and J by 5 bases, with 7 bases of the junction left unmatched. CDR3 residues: CASSSWTSGNNEQFF. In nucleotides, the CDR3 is TGTGCCAGCAGCTCCTGGACTAGCGGAAACAATGAGCAGTTCTTC.

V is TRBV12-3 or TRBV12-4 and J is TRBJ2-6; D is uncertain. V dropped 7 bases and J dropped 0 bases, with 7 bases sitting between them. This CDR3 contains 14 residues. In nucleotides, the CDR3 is TGTGCCAGCACCATTGGCTCTGGGGCCAACGTCCTGACTTTC. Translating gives CASTIGSGANVLTF.

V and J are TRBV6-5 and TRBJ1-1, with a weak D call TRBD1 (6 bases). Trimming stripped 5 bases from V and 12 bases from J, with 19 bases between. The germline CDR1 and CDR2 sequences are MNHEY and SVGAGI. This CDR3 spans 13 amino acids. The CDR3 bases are TGTGCCAGCAGTACCTTGGGGGGGGCGCGCCCTTTCTTT. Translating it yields CASSTLGGARPFF.

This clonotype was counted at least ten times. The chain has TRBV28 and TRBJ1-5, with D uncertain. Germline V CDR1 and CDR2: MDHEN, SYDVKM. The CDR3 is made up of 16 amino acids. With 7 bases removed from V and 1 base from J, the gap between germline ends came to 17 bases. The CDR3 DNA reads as TGTGCCAGCACCCCCAGACCAGGACGAAGCAATCAGCCCCAGCATTTT. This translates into CASTPRPGRSNQPQHF.

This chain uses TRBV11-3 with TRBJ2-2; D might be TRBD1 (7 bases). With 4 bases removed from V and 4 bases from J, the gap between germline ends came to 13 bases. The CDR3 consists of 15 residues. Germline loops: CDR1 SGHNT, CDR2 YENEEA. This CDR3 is CASSSNRGGTGELFF. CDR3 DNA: TGTGCCAGCAGCTCCAACAGGGGAGGCACCGGGGAGCTGTTTTTT.

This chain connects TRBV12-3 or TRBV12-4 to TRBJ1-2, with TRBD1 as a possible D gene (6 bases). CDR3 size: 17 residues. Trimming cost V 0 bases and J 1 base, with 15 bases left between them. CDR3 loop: CASSLAGSTGLNYGYTF. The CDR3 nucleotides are TGTGCCAGCAGTTTAGCGGGGAGCACAGGGCTTAACTATGGCTACACCTTC.

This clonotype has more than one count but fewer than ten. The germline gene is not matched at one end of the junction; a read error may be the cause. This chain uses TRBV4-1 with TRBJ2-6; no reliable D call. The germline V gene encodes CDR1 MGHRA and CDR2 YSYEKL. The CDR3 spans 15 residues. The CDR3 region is CASSQEVFGANVLTF. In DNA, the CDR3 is TGTGCCAGCAGCCAAGAGGTCTTTGGGGCCAACGTCCTGACTTTC.

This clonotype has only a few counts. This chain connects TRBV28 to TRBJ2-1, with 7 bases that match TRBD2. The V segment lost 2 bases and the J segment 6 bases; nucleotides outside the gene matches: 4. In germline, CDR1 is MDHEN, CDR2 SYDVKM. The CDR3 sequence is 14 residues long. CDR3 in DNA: TGTGCCAGCAGTTTACCGGGACTACCCAATGAGCAGTTCTTC. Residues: CASSLPGLPNEQFF.